The 13 T cell receptor beta chains below all came from one sample that was sequenced in a study of shared clonotypes between healthy human individuals. Assay used: immunoSEQ multiplex PCR; TCRdb lists only in-frame clones, some missing. The sample has under 2,500,000 clones, 90% to 97% seen once. Source material: naive CD4+ T cells sorted from blood. Noted subset: CD45RA+ positively selected. The receptors derive from a man aged 18 to 35 in good health.

The chain combines TRBV29-1 with TRBJ1-4; D uncertain. CDR1 is SQVTM and CDR2 is ANQGSEA in the germline V gene. Trimming removed 6 bases from V and 5 bases from J, with 13 bases in between. The CDR3 extends over 13 amino acids. In DNA form, the CDR3 reads TGCAGCGTGGGATTCAGTTTCAATGAAAAACTGTTTTTT. Encoded protein: CSVGFSFNEKLFF.

Details on this clone: The junction departs from germline at one end; a sequencing error may be responsible. This rearrangement joins TRBV5-1 to TRBJ1-3; 8 bases fit TRBD1. CDR1 is SGHRS and CDR2 is YFSETQ in the germline V gene. CDR3 length: 16 amino acids. CDR3 bases: TGCGCCAGCAGTTTGGCAGGGGGCTTTTTCGGAAACACCATATATTTT. The encoded protein is CASSLAGGFFGNTIYF.

The chain joins TRBV19 to TRBJ1-5; maybe TRBD1 (5 bases). Trimming cost V 3 bases and J 2 bases, with 11 bases left between them. The germline V gene encodes CDR1 LNHDA and CDR2 SQIVND (reference sequence). This CDR3 is 15 amino acids long. The CDR3 bases are TGTGCCAGTAGTATCAGAGGGGTAGGCAATCAGCCCCAGCATTTT. This gives the protein CASSIRGVGNQPQHF.

This chain connects TRBV6-1 to TRBJ1-2, with D possibly being TRBD1 (5 bases). Germline CDR1 is MNHNS and CDR2 is SASEGT. This CDR3 is 14 amino acids long. Trimming cost V 5 bases and J 0 bases, with 10 bases left between them. CDR3 loop: CASSFSTANYGYTF. CDR3 DNA: TGTGCCAGCAGTTTTTCGACAGCTAACTATGGCTACACCTTC.

The V gene is TRBV2, the J gene TRBJ2-6; no reliable D call. The V gene lost 2 bases and the J gene lost 0 bases, with 14 bases spanning the gap. This CDR3 region has 18 residues. Germline V gives CDR1 SNHLY, CDR2 FYNNEI. CDR3 sequence: CASSESPDLLSGANVLTF. In DNA form, the CDR3 reads TGTGCCAGCAGTGAAAGCCCTGACCTTCTCTCTGGGGCCAACGTCCTGACTTTC.

The chain is built from TRBV10-3 and TRBJ2-5; TRBD1 matches 7 bases. This CDR3 has 14 residues. The trim removed 4 bases at V and 4 bases at J, leaving 6 bases unmatched. The germline V gene encodes CDR1 ENHRY and CDR2 SYGVKD. The CDR3 nucleotides read TGTGCCATCAGTGGAAAGGGGGCCGGAGAGACCCAGTACTTC. This translates into CAISGKGAGETQYF.

The chain links TRBV6-1 to TRBJ1-6; D call uncertain. The CDR3 length is 17 residues. V gave up 3 bases and J gave up 0 bases, with 12 bases separating them. CDR1 MNHNS and CDR2 SASEGT come from the germline V gene. The chain's CDR3 is CASSDGPLSSYNSPLHF. CDR3 in DNA: TGTGCCAGCAGTGACGGGCCGCTAAGCTCCTATAATTCACCCCTCCACTTT.

The V and J genes are TRBV6-4 and TRBJ2-7, with 7 bases matching TRBD2. From germline, CDR1 is MRHNA and CDR2 SNTAGT. The trim removed 2 bases at V and 0 bases at J, leaving 10 bases unmatched. CDR3 size: 17 residues. The CDR3 sequence: CASSDDWGGGPSYEQYF. CDR3 in DNA: TGTGCCAGCAGTGACGATTGGGGGGGAGGGCCCTCCTACGAGCAGTACTTC.

This clone was detected once. The V call is TRBV4-3, the J call TRBJ1-2; D remains ambiguous. Trimming pared 0 bases from V and 10 bases from J, leaving 15 bases between. Germline values: CDR1 LGHNA, CDR2 YSLEER. CDR3 length: 14 residues. The chain's CDR3 is CASSQEAGSQFYTF. The CDR3 region has the DNA TGCGCCAGCAGCCAAGAGGCAGGCTCCCAGTTCTACACCTTC.

This clone was observed once. V and J are TRBV5-8 and TRBJ1-5, with D perhaps matching TRBD1 (6 bases). V was pared by 1 base and J by 0 bases, with 17 bases between. Germline V gives CDR1 SGHTS, CDR2 YDEGEE. CDR3 length: 18 residues. The CDR3 sequence: CASSLKRGALLSNQPQHF. The CDR3, as DNA: TGTGCCAGCAGCTTGAAGCGGGGGGCTCTACTTAGCAATCAGCCCCAGCATTTT.

The chain is built from TRBV11-2 and TRBJ2-7; 8 bases are shared with TRBD2. The length of the CDR3 is 15 residues. Germline assignment: CDR1 SGHAT and CDR2 FQNNGV. The V segment lost 5 bases and the J segment 2 bases; nucleotides outside the gene matches: 8. The CDR3 loop reads CASSPQRELPYEQYF. For the CDR3, the DNA is TGTGCCAGCAGCCCCCAGCGGGAGCTCCCCTACGAGCAGTACTTC.

The chain couples TRBV2 to TRBJ1-6; D remains ambiguous. This CDR3 is built from 13 residues. Germline assignment: CDR1 SNHLY and CDR2 FYNNEI. The germline V and J ends were trimmed by 10 bases and 10 bases, with 17 bases remaining between them. CDR3 in DNA: TGTGCCACCTCGGGAGAACCAGGATCACCCCTCCACTTT. This gives the protein CATSGEPGSPLHF.

This rearrangement joins TRBV2 to TRBJ2-1, with D possibly being TRBD1 (6 bases). Per the germline V gene, CDR1 is SNHLY and CDR2 is FYNNEI. Trimming cost V 3 bases and J 6 bases, with 12 bases left between them. This CDR3 is built from 14 residues. In DNA form, the CDR3 reads TGTGCCAGCAGTGACTTAACAGGGATCAATGAGCAGTTCTTC. Its protein product is CASSDLTGINEQFF.